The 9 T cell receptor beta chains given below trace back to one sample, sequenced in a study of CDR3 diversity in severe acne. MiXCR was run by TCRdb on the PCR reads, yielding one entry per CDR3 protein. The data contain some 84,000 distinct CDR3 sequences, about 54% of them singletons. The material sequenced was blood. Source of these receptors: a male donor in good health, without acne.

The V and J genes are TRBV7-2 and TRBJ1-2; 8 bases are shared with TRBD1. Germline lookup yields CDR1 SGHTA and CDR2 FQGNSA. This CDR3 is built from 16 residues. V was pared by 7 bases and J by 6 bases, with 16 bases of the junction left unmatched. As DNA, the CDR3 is TGTGCCAGCACCCCCGGTGGGCCCGACAGGGGTCATGGCTACACCTTC. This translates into CASTPGGPDRGHGYTF.

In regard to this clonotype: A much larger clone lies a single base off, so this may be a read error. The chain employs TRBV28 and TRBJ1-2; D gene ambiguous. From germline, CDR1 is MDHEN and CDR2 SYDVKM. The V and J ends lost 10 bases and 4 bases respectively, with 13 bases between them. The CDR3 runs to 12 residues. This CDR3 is CAIKGLLYGYTF. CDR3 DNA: TGTGCCATCAAGGGCCTCCTCTATGGCTACACCTTC.

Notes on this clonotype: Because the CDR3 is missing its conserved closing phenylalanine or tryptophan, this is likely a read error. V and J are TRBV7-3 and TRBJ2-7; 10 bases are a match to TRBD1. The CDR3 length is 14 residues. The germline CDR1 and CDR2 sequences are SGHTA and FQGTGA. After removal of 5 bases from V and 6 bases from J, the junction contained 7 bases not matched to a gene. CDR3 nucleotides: TGTGCCAGCAGCCTAGAGGGACAGGGGTCCGAGCAGTACTTA. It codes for CASSLEGQGSEQYL.

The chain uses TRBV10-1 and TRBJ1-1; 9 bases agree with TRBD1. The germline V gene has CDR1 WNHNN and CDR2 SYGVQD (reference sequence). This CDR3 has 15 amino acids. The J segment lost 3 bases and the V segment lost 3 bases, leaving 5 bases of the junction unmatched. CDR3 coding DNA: TGCGCCAGCAGTGACCGGGACAGGGACTACACTGAAGCTTTCTTT. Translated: CASSDRDRDYTEAFF.

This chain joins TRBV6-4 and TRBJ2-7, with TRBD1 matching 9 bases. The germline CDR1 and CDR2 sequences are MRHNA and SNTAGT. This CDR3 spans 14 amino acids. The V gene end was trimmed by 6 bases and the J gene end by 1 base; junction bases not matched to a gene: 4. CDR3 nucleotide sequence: TGTGCCAGCAGCGACAGGGGGTCGTCCTACGAGCAGTACTTC. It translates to CASSDRGSSYEQYF.

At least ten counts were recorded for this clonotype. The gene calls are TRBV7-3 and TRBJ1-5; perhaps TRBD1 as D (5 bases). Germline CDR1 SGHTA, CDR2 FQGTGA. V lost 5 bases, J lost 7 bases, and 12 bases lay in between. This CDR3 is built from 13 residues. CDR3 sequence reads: CASSEGAGQPQHF. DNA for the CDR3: TGTGCCAGCAGCGAAGGGGCAGGACAGCCCCAGCATTTT.

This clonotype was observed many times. The CDR3 here is CATSDFQEETQYF. In DNA form, the CDR3 reads TGTGCCACCAGTGATTTTCAGGAAGAGACCCAGTACTTC. The chain uses TRBV24-1 and TRBJ2-5; unclear D gene. Germline values: CDR1 KGHDR, CDR2 SFDVKD. Trimming removed 1 base at V and 3 bases at J, with 5 bases between. This CDR3 has 13 amino acids.

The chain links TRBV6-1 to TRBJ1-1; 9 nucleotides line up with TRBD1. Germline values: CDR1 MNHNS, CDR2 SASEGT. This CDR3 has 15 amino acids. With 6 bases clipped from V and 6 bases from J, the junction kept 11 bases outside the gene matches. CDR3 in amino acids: CASRTRGQGGPEAFF. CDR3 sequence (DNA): TGTGCCAGCAGGACCAGGGGACAGGGAGGACCTGAAGCTTTCTTT.

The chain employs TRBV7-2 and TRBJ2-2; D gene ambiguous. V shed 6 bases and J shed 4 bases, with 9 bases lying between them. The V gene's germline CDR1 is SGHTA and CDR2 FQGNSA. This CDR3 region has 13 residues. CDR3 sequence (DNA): TGTGCCAGCAGTTCCCTTCTCACCGGGGAGCTGTTTTTT. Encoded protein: CASSSLLTGELFF.